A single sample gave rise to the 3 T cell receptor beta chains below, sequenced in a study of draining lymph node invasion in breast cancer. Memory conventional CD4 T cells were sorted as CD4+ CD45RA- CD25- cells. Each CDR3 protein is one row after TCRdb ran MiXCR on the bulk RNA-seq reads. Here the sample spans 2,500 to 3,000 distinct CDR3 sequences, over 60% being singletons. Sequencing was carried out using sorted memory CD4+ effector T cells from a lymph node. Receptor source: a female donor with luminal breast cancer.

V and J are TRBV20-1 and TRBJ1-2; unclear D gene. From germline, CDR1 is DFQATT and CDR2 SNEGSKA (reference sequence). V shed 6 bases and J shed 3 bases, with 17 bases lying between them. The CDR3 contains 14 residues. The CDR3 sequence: CSALKSGRDYGYTF. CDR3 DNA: TGCAGTGCGCTAAAGTCTGGGCGGGACTATGGCTACACCTTC.

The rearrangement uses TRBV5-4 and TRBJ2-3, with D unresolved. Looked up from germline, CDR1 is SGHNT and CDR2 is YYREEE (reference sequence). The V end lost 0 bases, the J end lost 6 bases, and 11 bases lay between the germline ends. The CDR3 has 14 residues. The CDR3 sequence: CASSLEFRIDTQYF. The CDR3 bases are TGTGCCAGCAGCTTGGAGTTCAGGATCGATACGCAGTATTTT.

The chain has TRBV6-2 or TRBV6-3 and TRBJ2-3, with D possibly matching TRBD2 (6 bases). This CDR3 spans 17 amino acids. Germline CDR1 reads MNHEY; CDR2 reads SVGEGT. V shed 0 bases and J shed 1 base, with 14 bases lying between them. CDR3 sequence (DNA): TGTGCCAGCAGTTACTCCCCTTGGGAGGTGGGCACAGATACGCAGTATTTT. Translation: CASSYSPWEVGTDTQYF.